The sequence of this T cell receptor beta chain was determined in a study of shared clonotypes between healthy human individuals. Trimming took 4 bases from V and 7 from J; bases not matched to a gene: 16. CDR3 size: 17 residues. Germline V gene sequence: CDR1 PRHDT, CDR2 FYEKMQ (reference sequence). Sequencing was performed with immunoSEQ multiplex PCR; in TCRdb, only in-frame clones are kept and a portion is missing. Of roughly 2.5 million clones in the sample, over 85% were seen once. This clone was seen a single time. The genes are TRBV13 and TRBJ1-3, with 7 bases fitting TRBD1. The TCR comes from a man aged 18 to 29 in good health. Sequencing used naive CD4+ T cells sorted from blood. The subset: CD45RA+ positively selected. The CDR3 spells CASSSPLDRALGNTIYF. Here the CDR3 DNA reads TGTGCCAGCAGCTCTCCCCTCGACAGGGCTTTAGGCAACACCATATATTTT.